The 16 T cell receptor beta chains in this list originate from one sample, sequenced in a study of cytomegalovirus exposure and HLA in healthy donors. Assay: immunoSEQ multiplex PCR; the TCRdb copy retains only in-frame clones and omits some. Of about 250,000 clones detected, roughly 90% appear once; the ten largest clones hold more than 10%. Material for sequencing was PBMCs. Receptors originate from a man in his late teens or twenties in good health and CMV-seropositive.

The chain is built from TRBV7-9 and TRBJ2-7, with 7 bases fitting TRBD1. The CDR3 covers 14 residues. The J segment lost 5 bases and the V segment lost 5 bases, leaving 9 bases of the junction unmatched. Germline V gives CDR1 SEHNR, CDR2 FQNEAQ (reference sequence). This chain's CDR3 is CASSPSDRADEQYF. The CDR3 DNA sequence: TGTGCCAGCAGCCCCTCCGACAGGGCCGACGAGCAGTACTTC. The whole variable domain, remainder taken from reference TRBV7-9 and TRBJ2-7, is DTGVSQNPRHKITKRGQNVTFRCDPISEHNRLYWYRQTLGQGPEFLTYFQNEAQLEKSRLLSDRFSAERPKGSFSTLEIQRTEQGDSAMYLCASSPSDRADEQYFGPGTRLTVT.

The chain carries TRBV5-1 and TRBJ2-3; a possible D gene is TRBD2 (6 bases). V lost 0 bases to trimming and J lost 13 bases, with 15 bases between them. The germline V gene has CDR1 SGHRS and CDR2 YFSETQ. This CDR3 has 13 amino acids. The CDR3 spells CASSLEAAGLKYF. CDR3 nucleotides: TGCGCCAGCAGCTTGGAAGCGGCGGGATTGAAGTATTTT.

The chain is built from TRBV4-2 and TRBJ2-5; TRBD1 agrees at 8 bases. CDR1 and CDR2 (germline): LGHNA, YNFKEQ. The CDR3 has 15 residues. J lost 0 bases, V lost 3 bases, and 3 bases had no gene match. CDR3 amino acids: CASSQDREYQETQYF. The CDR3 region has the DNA TGTGCCAGCAGCCAGGACAGGGAGTACCAAGAGACCCAGTACTTC.

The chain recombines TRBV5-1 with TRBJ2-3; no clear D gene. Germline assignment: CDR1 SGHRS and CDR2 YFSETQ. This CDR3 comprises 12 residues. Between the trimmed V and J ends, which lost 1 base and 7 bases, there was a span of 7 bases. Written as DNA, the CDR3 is TGCGCCAGCAGCTTGTTAGGGAATACGCAGTATTTT. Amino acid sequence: CASSLLGNTQYF.

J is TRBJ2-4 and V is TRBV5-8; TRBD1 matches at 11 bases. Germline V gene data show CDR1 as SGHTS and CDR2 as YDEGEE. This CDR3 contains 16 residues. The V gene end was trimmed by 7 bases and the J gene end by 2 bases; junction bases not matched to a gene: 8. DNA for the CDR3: TGTGCCAGCCCACCGGGACAGGGGGTCCCCAAAAACATTCAGTACTTC. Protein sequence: CASPPGQGVPKNIQYF. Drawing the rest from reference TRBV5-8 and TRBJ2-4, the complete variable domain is EAGVTQSPTHLIKTRGQQATLRCSPISGHTSVYWYQQALGLGLQFLLWYDEGEERNRGNFPPRFSGRQFPNYSSELNVNALELEDSALYLCASPPGQGVPKNIQYFGAGTRLSVL.

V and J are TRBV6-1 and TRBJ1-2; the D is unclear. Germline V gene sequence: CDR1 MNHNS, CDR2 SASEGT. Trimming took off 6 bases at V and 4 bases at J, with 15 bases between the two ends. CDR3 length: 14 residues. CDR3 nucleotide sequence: TGTGCCAGCAGCCGCGGGCTTCCCGGCTATGGCTACACCTTC. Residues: CASSRGLPGYGYTF.

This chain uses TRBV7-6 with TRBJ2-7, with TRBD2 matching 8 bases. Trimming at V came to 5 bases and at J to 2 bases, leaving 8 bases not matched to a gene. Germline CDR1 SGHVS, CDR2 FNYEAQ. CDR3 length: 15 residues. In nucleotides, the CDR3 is TGTGCCAGCAGCGCAAGCGGGAGTAGTACCTACGAGCAGTACTTC. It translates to CASSASGSSTYEQYF.

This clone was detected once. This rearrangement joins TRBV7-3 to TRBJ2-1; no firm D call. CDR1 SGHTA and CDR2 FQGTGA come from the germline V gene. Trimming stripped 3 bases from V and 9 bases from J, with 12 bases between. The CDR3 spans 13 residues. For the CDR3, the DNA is TGTGCCAGCAGCTTGCAGGCGAACGGTGAGCAGTTCTTC. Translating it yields CASSLQANGEQFF.

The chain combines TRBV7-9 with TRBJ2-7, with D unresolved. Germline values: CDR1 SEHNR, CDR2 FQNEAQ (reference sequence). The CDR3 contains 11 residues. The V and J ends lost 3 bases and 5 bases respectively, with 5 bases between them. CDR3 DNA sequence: TGTGCCAGCAGCTTTGGGGACGAGCAGTACTTC. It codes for CASSFGDEQYF.

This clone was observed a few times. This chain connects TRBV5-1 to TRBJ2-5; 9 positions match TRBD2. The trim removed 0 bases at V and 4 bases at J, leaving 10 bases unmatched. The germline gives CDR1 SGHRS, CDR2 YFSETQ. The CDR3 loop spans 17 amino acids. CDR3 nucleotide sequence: TGCGCCAGCAGCTTGGGACTAGCGGCCCCGGGGGTAGAGACCCAGTACTTC. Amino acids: CASSLGLAAPGVETQYF.

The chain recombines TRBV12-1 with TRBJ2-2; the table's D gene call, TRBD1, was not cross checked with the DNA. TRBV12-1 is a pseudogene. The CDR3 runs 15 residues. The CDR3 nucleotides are TGTGCCAGCAGCGACGCCGGGACAGGGACCGGGGAGCTGTTTTTT. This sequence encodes CASSDAGTGTGELFF.

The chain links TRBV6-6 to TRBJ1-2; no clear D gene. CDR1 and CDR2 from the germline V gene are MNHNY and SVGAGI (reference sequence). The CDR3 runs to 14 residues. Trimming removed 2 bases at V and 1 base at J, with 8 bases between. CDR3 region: CASSYLANNYGYTF. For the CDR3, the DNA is TGTGCCAGCAGTTACCTCGCTAATAACTATGGCTACACCTTC.

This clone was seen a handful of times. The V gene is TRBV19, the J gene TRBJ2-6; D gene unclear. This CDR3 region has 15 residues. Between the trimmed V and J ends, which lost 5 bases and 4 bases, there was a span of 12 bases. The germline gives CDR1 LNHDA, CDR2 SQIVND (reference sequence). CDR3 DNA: TGTGCCAGTAGTCGGCAGGCGTGGGGGGCCAACGTCCTGACTTTC. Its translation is CASSRQAWGANVLTF.

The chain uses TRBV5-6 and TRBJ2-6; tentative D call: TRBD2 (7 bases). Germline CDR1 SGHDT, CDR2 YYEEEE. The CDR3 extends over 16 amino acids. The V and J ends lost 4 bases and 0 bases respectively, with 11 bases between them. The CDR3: CASSPGGLSGANVLTF. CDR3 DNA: TGTGCCAGCAGCCCGGGGGGCCTCTCTGGGGCCAACGTCCTGACTTTC. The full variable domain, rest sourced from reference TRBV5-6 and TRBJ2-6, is DAGVTQSPTHLIKTRGQQVTLRCSPKSGHDTVSWYQQALGQGPQFIFQYYEEEERQRGNFPDRFSGHQFPNYSSELNVNALLLGDSALYLCASSPGGLSGANVLTFGAGSRLTVL.

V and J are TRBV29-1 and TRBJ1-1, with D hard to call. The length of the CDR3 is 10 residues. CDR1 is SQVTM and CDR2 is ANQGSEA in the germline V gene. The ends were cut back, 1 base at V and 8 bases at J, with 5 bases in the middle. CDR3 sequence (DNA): TGCAGCGTTGAAGGGGGAGAAGCTTTCTTT. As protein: CSVEGGEAFF.

The CDR3 DNA reads as TGCGCCAGCAGGGGGACTAGCGGGAAGGACGAGCAGTACTTC. Protein product: CASRGTSGKDEQYF. V usage is TRBV5-1 and J usage is TRBJ2-7, with 13 bases identical to TRBD2. This CDR3 contains 14 residues. Germline V gives CDR1 SGHRS, CDR2 YFSETQ. Trimming removed 5 bases from V and 5 bases from J; junction bases left unmatched: 4.